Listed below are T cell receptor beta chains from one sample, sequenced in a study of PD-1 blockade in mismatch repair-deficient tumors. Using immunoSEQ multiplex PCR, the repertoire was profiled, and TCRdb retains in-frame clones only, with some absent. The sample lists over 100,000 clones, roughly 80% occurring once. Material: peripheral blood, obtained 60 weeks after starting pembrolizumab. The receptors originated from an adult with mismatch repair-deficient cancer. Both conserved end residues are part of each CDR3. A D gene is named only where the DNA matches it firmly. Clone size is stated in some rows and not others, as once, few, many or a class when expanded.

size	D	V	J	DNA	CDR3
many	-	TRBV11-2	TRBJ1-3	TGTGCCAGCAGCTTAGTGGACACTCGATACTCTGGAAACACCATATATTTT	CASSLVDTRYSGNTIYF
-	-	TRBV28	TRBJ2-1	TGTGCCAGCAGTTTTTCCCCCAATGAGCAGTTCTTC	CASSFSPNEQFF
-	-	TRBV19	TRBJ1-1	TGTGCCAGTAACCTCTACAGGGACGCTGAAGCTTTCTTT	CASNLYRDAEAFF
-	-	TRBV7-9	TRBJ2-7	TGTGCCAGCAGCTCCGATCGGATTTACGAGCAGTACTTC	CASSSDRIYEQYF
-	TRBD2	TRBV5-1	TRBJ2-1	TGCGCCAGCAGCTTGGCGTCTAGCGGGAGATCTGAGCAGTTCTTC	CASSLASSGRSEQFF
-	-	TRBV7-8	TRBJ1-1	TGTGCCAGCAGGCCGGACGGTTCGAGGTCGGGCACTGAAGCTTTCTTT	CASRPDGSRSGTEAFF
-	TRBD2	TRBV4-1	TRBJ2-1	TGCGCCAGCAGCCTCAGGACTAGCGGAGACAATGAGCAGTTCTTC	CASSLRTSGDNEQFF
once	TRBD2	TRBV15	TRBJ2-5	TGTGCCACCAGGACTAGCGGGGAACAAGAGACCCAGTACTTC	CATRTSGEQETQYF
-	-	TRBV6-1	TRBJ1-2	TGTGCCAGCAGTGAGCCTTGGACAGACGACTATGGCTACACCTTC	CASSEPWTDDYGYTF
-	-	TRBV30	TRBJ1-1	TGTGCCTGGAGTAGATCAGGGAGAGCTTTCTTT	CAWSRSGRAFF
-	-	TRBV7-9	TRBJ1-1	TGTGCCAGCAGCGTATTTGAGGACACTGAAGCTTTCTTT	CASSVFEDTEAFF
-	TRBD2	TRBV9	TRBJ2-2	TGTGCCAGCAGCGTAGTACTAGCGGGGCGCACCGGGGAGCTGTTTTTT	CASSVVLAGRTGELFF
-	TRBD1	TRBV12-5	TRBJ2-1	TGTGCTAGTGGTTTGCTCAACAGGGGAGTCTTCAATGAGCAGTTCTTC	CASGLLNRGVFNEQFF
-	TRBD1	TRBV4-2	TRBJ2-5	TGTGCCAGCAGCCAGGACAGGGAAGAGACCCAGTACTTC	CASSQDREETQYF
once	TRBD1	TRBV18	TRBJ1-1	TGTGCCAGCTCGACGGACAGGGCGGGGGACACTGAAGCTTTCTTT	CASSTDRAGDTEAFF
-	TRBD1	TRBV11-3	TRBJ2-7	TGTGCCAGCAGCTCAGCCGGGACAGGGTTCTCCGAGCAGTACTTC	CASSSAGTGFSEQYF
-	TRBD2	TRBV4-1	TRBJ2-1	TGCGCCAGCAGCCATACCTCAAAAACAGGGACTAGCGGGAGGAAGTACAATGAGCAGTTCTTC	CASSHTSKTGTSGRKYNEQFF
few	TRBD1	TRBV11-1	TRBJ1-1	TGTGCCAGCAGCACCGGGACGACAGGGGAAGCTTTCTTT	CASSTGTTGEAFF
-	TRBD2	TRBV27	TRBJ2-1	TGTGCCAGCAGTTTATCGCTAGCGGGAGGAGCAAACAATGAGCAGTTCTTC	CASSLSLAGGANNEQFF
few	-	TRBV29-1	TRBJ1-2	TGCAGCGTACGGACGGTTAACTATGGCTACACCTTC	CSVRTVNYGYTF
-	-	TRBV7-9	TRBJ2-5	TGTGCCAGCAGCTTAAATGGGAGAGAGACCCAGTACTTC	CASSLNGRETQYF
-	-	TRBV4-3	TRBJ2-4	TGCGCCAGCAGCCAAGATTTTTATTCAGACATTCAGTACTTC	CASSQDFYSDIQYF
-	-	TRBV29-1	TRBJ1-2	TGCAGCTTTTACGGGGGCGAGGATGGCTACACCTTC	CSFYGGEDGYTF
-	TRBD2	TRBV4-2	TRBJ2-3	TGTGCCAGCAGCACGCGACTAGCGGGAGAGACAGATACGCAGTATTTT	CASSTRLAGETDTQYF
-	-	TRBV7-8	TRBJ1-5	TGTGCCAGCAGCTTAGCAGGGTACCAGCCCCAGCATTTT	CASSLAGYQPQHF
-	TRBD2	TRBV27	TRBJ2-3	TGTGCCAGCAGATTCTTTCCGGGACTAGCGGGAATAGATACGCAGTATTTT	CASRFFPGLAGIDTQYF
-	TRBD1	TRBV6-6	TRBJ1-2	TGTGCCAGCACAGACAGGGAATATGATGGCTACACCTTC	CASTDREYDGYTF
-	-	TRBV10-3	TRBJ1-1	TGTGCCATCAGTCCCGGGGCCATGGAAGCTTTCTTT	CAISPGAMEAFF
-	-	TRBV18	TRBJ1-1	TGTGCCAGCTCACCAGAGGTCGACACTGAAGCTTTCTTT	CASSPEVDTEAFF
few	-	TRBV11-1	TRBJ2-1	TGTGCCAGCAGCCCGAGGACAGAATACAATGAGCAGTTCTTC	CASSPRTEYNEQFF
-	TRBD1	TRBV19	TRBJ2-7	TGTGCCAGTAGTATGTATGACAGGGTCCACGAGCAGTACTTC	CASSMYDRVHEQYF
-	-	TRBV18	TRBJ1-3	TGTGCCAGCTCACCGAACCAAGTGGGGGGAGTTGGAAACACCATATATTTT	CASSPNQVGGVGNTIYF
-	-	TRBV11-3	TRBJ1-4	TGTGCCAGCAGCTCAAACGCTGAAAAACTGTTTTTT	CASSSNAEKLFF
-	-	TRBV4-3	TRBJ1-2	TGCGCCAGCAGCCAATTCCCAGCAGGGAAAACTGGCTACACCTTC	CASSQFPAGKTGYTF
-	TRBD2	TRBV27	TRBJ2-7	TGTGCCAGCAGTTTATCGTATAGCGGGAGCTCCTACGAGCAGTACTTC	CASSLSYSGSSYEQYF
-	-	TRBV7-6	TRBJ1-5	TGTGCCAGCAGCCCGGGTGGTCAGCCCCAGCATTTT	CASSPGGQPQHF
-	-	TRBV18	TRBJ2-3	TGTGCCAGCTCAGCAGAATCGGCAGCAGATACGCAGTATTTT	CASSAESAADTQYF
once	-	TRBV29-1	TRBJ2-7	TGCAGCGTTCGGGGGGCGGGATCCTACGAGCAGTACTTC	CSVRGAGSYEQYF
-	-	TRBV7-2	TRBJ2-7	TGTGCCAGCAGCTTCAAAGGTTCCTACGAGCAGTACTTC	CASSFKGSYEQYF
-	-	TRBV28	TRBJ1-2	TGTGCCAGCAGGTCGGCTAACTATGGCTACACCTTC	CASRSANYGYTF
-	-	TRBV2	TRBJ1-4	TGTGCCAGCAGGAGGGAGTTCGAAAAACTGTTTTTT	CASRREFEKLFF
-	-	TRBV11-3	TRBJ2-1	TGTGCCAGCAGCCCCTCCCCAGACTCCTACAATGAGCAGTTCTTC	CASSPSPDSYNEQFF
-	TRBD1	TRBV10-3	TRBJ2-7	TGTGCCATCAAGGGAACAGGGGTCCACGAGCAGTACTTC	CAIKGTGVHEQYF
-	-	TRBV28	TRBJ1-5	TGTGCCAGCAGTTTTGACCCACGGGGGGCTAGCAATCAGCCCCAGCATTTT	CASSFDPRGASNQPQHF
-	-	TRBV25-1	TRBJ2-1	TGTGCCAGCAGCAATGGGGTGGGTGAGCAGTTCTTC	CASSNGVGEQFF